Listed below are T cell receptor beta chains from one sample, sequenced in a study of blood T cells in healthy people across ages. TCRdb called the 5' RACE reads again in MiXCR, with one record for every CDR3 protein. Seen here are about a million distinct CDR3 sequences, roughly 50% observed once, and the top ten hold around 15%. Input material: blood. These receptor sequences come from a young man in good health. Each CDR3 is given with its conserved first and last residue.

j_call v_call cdr3_aa
TRBJ2-3 TRBV20-1 CSAPGASNTDTQYF
NA TRBV12-3/TRBV12-4 CASSLSGTSRPEETQYF
TRBJ2-1 TRBV6-2/TRBV6-3 CASSMRGGATLSYNEQFF
TRBJ2-3 TRBV4-2 CASSQGPSGGLISTDTQYF
TRBJ2-3 TRBV5-1 CASSLVPTGGAVDTQYF
TRBJ1-2 TRBV12-3/TRBV12-4 CASSSIQGGGYTF
NA TRBV7-9 CASSLGGQRAKNIQYF
TRBJ2-3 TRBV5-1 CASSLGGTGHTDTQYF
TRBJ2-3 TRBV29-1 CSVGSADTQYF
TRBJ2-7 TRBV6-1 CASSWGQGTQGLYEQYF
TRBJ2-7 TRBV4-1 CASSPSEVLHEQYF
TRBJ2-3 TRBV9 CASSGGQGHTDTQYF
TRBJ2-7 TRBV10-3 CAISEPKGPVGGEQYF
TRBJ2-4 TRBV7-2 CASSSGPGKAKNIQYF
TRBJ1-6 TRBV12-3/TRBV12-4 CASTDYNSPLHF
TRBJ2-7 TRBV20-1 CSATWVGDTNYEQYF
TRBJ2-4 TRBV6-2/TRBV6-3 CASSYDRLRLNLGEQYF
TRBJ1-4 TRBV29-1 CSVGGRGNEKLFF
TRBJ1-2 TRBV28 CASRPAGNYGYTF
TRBJ2-3 TRBV7-2 CASRDLGSTDTQYF
TRBJ1-2 TRBV29-1 CSVELGNSGYTF
TRBJ2-5 TRBV6-2/TRBV6-3 CASSYASRTQYF
TRBJ2-2 TRBV29-1 CSTGQGASGELFF
TRBJ1-2 TRBV24-1 CATSDRLHQGGYTF
TRBJ1-1 TRBV7-8 CASSERTGRGGTEAFF
TRBJ2-7 TRBV20-1 CSARLQGAHEQYF
TRBJ1-2 TRBV4-2 CASSQDNSPSNYGYTF
TRBJ2-1 TRBV11-1 CASSFLTGTGANNEQFF
TRBJ2-1 TRBV11-3 CASSFRNVGGNSSYNEQFF
TRBJ1-5 TRBV29-1 CSVEGQEDQPQHF
TRBJ2-3 TRBV18 CASSPRGGDTDTQYF
TRBJ1-2 TRBV6-6 CASTAEGSYGYTF
TRBJ2-5 TRBV6-2/TRBV6-3 CASRGTRSGGASETQYF
NA TRBV19 CASAATGATYEQYF
TRBJ2-3 TRBV7-2 CASSASQGDTQYF
NA TRBV25-1 CASSSSWRGYEQYF
TRBJ2-7 TRBV28 CASSTYRGGSYEQYF
TRBJ2-3 TRBV9 CASSVAEDTQYF
TRBJ2-7 TRBV19 CASSIGTDTSYEQYF
TRBJ2-1 TRBV29-1 CSVEDLGGGYNEQFF
TRBJ2-3 TRBV10-3 CAINTAVGTDMQYF
TRBJ2-5 TRBV6-1 CASQLGQETQYF
TRBJ2-1 TRBV14 CASSLRGGTTSNEQFF
TRBJ2-1 TRBV28 CASSKTSGVPNEQFF
TRBJ2-7 TRBV25-1 CASSETGPNSYEQYF
TRBJ1-2 TRBV6-1 CASSVGTGANYGYTF
TRBJ2-7 TRBV20-1 CSARALTYEQYF
TRBJ1-6 TRBV20-1 CSATGDNSPLHF
TRBJ1-1 TRBV12-3/TRBV12-4 CASSATGLTEAFF
TRBJ1-2 TRBV12-3/TRBV12-4 CASSLGQSQVYGYTF
TRBJ1-4 TRBV5-1 CASSHGQGVNEKLFF
TRBJ2-3 TRBV28 CASSPQGRVADTQYF
TRBJ1-1 TRBV4-1 CASSQDDGREAFF
TRBJ2-1 TRBV20-1 CSASLNLTYNEQFF
TRBJ2-1 TRBV20-1 CSAFGDRGYNEQFF
TRBJ1-4 TRBV18 CASSGRVTPNEKLFF
TRBJ2-7 TRBV3-1 CASSLQGGAYEQYF